The T cell receptor (beta chain) under discussion was sequenced for a study of shared clonotypes between healthy human individuals. Whole-study findings and limits: The genetic and exposure-history diversity represented was limited by few donors. Investigators collected only blood, and repertoires in tissues likely differ.

As concerns this clone: Its antigen is not identified.

The CDR3 contains 15 residues. J lost 10 bases, V lost 5 bases, and 10 bases had no gene match. Germline loops: CDR1 MGHRA, CDR2 YSYEKL. Some clones are missing from TCRdb's copy, which holds only in-frame ones; the method was immunoSEQ multiplex PCR. The sample consists of 470,000 or so clones, roughly 80% of them appearing once. The specimen was PBMCs. This chain uses TRBV4-1 with TRBJ2-2; 10 positions agree with TRBD1. The TCR was taken from a woman aged 40 to 50 in good health. Some clones in this sample may be carry-over from other donors' samples. The CDR3 sequence is CASSSRDRGLMELFF. For the CDR3, the DNA is TGCGCCAGCAGCTCCCGGGACAGGGGACTCATGGAGCTGTTTTTT.